The source of this TCR beta chain is a study of cytomegalovirus exposure and HLA in healthy donors. Study details: As released early, the data held some 80 million unique TCRs from HLA-typed donors. Findings of the study overall: For cytomegalovirus status, the classifier reportedly gave diagnoses with high specificity and sensitivity.

Details on this clone: Its specificity is not known.

PCR employed 60 Vbeta and 13 Jbeta primers. The data were produced by immunoSEQ multiplex PCR, yet TCRdb's version contains in-frame clones alone and is incomplete. The data hold some 170,000 clones, with roughly 9.4% observed a single time. Material: PBMCs. The source of this sequence is a woman aged 25 to 39 in good health and CMV-seropositive.

The CDR3 spells CSVEGYRPGELFF. CDR3 DNA sequence: TGCAGCGTTGAAGGATACAGGCCCGGGGAGCTGTTTTTT. This chain links TRBV29-1 with TRBJ2-2; possibly TRBD1 for D (5 bases). Trimming stripped 1 base from V and 6 bases from J, with 9 bases between. The length of the CDR3 is 13 residues. Germline CDR1 and CDR2: SQVTM and ANQGSEA.